The present entry profiles one T cell receptor beta chain with its context. Its specificity is not known. Vbeta (60) and Jbeta (13) primers were used in the PCR. Sequenced by immunoSEQ multiplex PCR; TCRdb stores in-frame clones only, minus some. This specimen shows roughly 200,000 clones; the ten leading clones hold about 6.5%. This CDR3 has 15 residues. V lost 5 bases, J lost 0 bases, and 3 bases stayed unmatched. From germline, CDR1 is GTSNPN and CDR2 SVGIG (reference sequence). This entry comes from a study of cytomegalovirus exposure and HLA in healthy donors. Turning to the study itself: Around 190 million T cells yielded roughly 120 million unique TCR beta sequences, as an earlier analysis found. The study, taken as a whole, reports: Within an earlier analysis, most TCR beta V segments proved productive either about 90% or about 30% of the time. According to reports, the classifier identified cytomegalovirus status with high specificity and sensitivity. There were some V segments, including TRBV6-2 and TRBV6-3, excluded as indistinguishable.

Sequencing was done on a sample of PBMCs. This clonotype originated in a young man in good health and CMV-seronegative. The gene calls are TRBV30 and TRBJ1-4; TRBD1 matches at 10 bases. CDR3 DNA: TGTGCCTGGGACAGGGGGCGTTCAACTAATGAAAAACTGTTTTTT. It translates to CAWDRGRSTNEKLFF.